The source of this TCR beta chain is a study of PD-1 blockade in classical Hodgkin lymphoma. Study-level background: A 3 mg/kg intravenous dose of nivolumab was received by patients every 2 weeks.

Study-wide results and limits: TCR diversity rose significantly by C4D1 in CD4+ but not CD8+ cells. Lower baseline TCR diversity marked trial partial responders and progressors. Nivolumab starters within 1 year of ASCT were excluded.

Produced via immunoSEQ multiplex PCR; TCRdb's table is partial and in-frame only. The repertoire consists of 14,000 or so clones, with about 80% occurring once and the leading ten covering roughly 25%. With 2 bases removed from V and 2 bases from J, the gap between germline ends came to 7 bases. Germline V gives CDR1 GTSNPN, CDR2 SVGIG (reference sequence). This CDR3 comprises 12 residues. For this clone: The antigen remains unidentified.

Every patient relapsed after autologous stem cell transplantation, and brentuximab vedotin exposure varied. Sequencing used peripheral blood mononuclear cells (PBMCs), obtained at baseline. This TCR derives from a human donor with classical Hodgkin lymphoma. The chain links TRBV30 to TRBJ2-7; maybe TRBD1 (6 bases). The CDR3 is CAWSRDTYEQYF. CDR3 in DNA: TGTGCCTGGAGTCGGGACACCTACGAGCAGTACTTC.